The entry below gives a single T cell receptor (beta chain) sequence along with its context. The data stem from a study of blood T cell repertoires in COVID-19. About the research overall: The United States, Italy and Spain were the sources of the acute and convalescent COVID-19 samples. Nucleic acid was either cDNA or gDNA, and it came from T cells, B-cell-depleted T cells, or PBMCs.

Germline CDR1 and CDR2: SGHDT and YYEEEE. The CDR3 covers 15 residues. With 4 bases clipped from V and 7 bases from J, the junction kept 13 bases outside the gene matches. In the source study's methods: Scientists estimated how many nucleated cells there were by amplifying reference gene primers. Sequenced by immunoSEQ multiplex PCR; TCRdb stores in-frame clones only, minus some. V and J calls and clone size are given by that table; D and trimming were obtained from the DNA. The data contain 150,000 to 200,000 clones, around 87% of them singletons. The material sequenced was peripheral blood. The gene calls are TRBV5-6 and TRBJ2-7, with TRBD2 identical over 8 bases. The clonotype originates from a woman of 80 years or more in a cohort sampled during active or convalescent COVID-19. The CDR3 loop reads CASSPGLLAEKEQYV. CDR3 in DNA: TGTGCCAGCAGCCCGGGGTTACTAGCGGAAAAAGAGCAGTACGTC.